The rows below give T cell receptor beta chains drawn from one sample of a study of cytomegalovirus exposure and HLA in healthy donors. Assay used: immunoSEQ multiplex PCR; TCRdb lists only in-frame clones, some missing. The sample records 100,000 or so clones, roughly 70% being singletons. Material: PBMCs. All receptors come from a man over 45 in good health and CMV-seronegative. CDR3s include the opening cysteine and the closing phenylalanine or tryptophan. D genes are given only for firm matches. Rows may omit the clone size; those that give it use once, few, many or a size class.

v_gene: TRBV25-1; d_gene: TRBD2; j_gene: TRBJ2-5; abundance: once; CDR3aa: CASSGLAGGPGNWETQYF; CDR3nt: TGTGCCAGCAGTGGACTAGCGGGGGGGCCTGGGAACTGGGAGACCCAGTACTTC
v_gene: TRBV15; d_gene: TRBD1; j_gene: TRBJ2-7; abundance: .; CDR3aa: CATSQLTGGPYEQYF; CDR3nt: TGTGCCACCAGCCAGCTGACAGGGGGCCCCTACGAGCAGTACTTC
v_gene: TRBV12-5; d_gene: .; j_gene: TRBJ2-5; abundance: .; CDR3aa: CASGSAGETQYF; CDR3nt: TGTGCTAGTGGTTCGGCAGGGGAGACCCAGTACTTC
v_gene: TRBV6-4; d_gene: TRBD1; j_gene: TRBJ2-4; abundance: few; CDR3aa: CASSDGAGGRDIQYF; CDR3nt: TGTGCCAGCAGTGACGGGGCAGGGGGTCGTGACATTCAGTACTTC
v_gene: TRBV4-2; d_gene: .; j_gene: TRBJ2-7; abundance: .; CDR3aa: CASSQARVLYEQYF; CDR3nt: TGTGCCAGCAGCCAAGCGCGGGTTTTGTACGAGCAGTACTTC
v_gene: TRBV11-2; d_gene: TRBD2; j_gene: TRBJ2-1; abundance: once; CDR3aa: CASSFLASGTRTAFF; CDR3nt: TGTGCCAGCAGCTTTTTGGCTAGCGGGACCCGCACGGCGTTCTTC
v_gene: TRBV30; d_gene: .; j_gene: TRBJ1-1; abundance: .; CDR3aa: CAWNYEVGAFF; CDR3nt: TGTGCCTGGAACTACGAGGTCGGAGCTTTCTTT
v_gene: TRBV5-8; d_gene: .; j_gene: TRBJ1-2; abundance: .; CDR3aa: CASSSSYGYTF; CDR3nt: TGTGCCAGCAGCTCCAGCTATGGCTACACCTTC
v_gene: TRBV5-4; d_gene: .; j_gene: TRBJ2-7; abundance: .; CDR3aa: CASSFQGGAAGEQYF; CDR3nt: TGTGCCAGCAGCTTCCAAGGCGGGGCTGCGGGCGAGCAGTACTTC
v_gene: TRBV5-4; d_gene: TRBD2; j_gene: TRBJ2-7; abundance: .; CDR3aa: CASSFKREVPQYEQYF; CDR3nt: TGTGCCAGCAGCTTTAAGCGGGAGGTTCCCCAGTACGAGCAGTACTTC
v_gene: TRBV27; d_gene: .; j_gene: TRBJ2-1; abundance: .; CDR3aa: CASSPRGAEQFF; CDR3nt: TGTGCCAGCAGTCCCCGAGGTGCTGAGCAGTTCTTC
v_gene: TRBV4-2; d_gene: TRBD2; j_gene: TRBJ2-2; abundance: .; CDR3aa: CASSQEWSGETGELFF; CDR3nt: TGTGCCAGCAGCCAAGAGTGGAGCGGGGAGACCGGGGAGCTGTTTTTT
v_gene: TRBV6-5; d_gene: .; j_gene: TRBJ1-2; abundance: .; CDR3aa: CASSYKVGRGYTF; CDR3nt: TGTGCCAGCAGTTACAAGGTGGGGAGAGGCTACACCTTC
v_gene: TRBV6-5; d_gene: TRBD1; j_gene: TRBJ2-5; abundance: few; CDR3aa: CASGRQGEETQYF; CDR3nt: TGTGCCAGCGGCCGACAGGGAGAAGAGACCCAGTACTTC